One sample yielded the 14 T cell receptor beta chains listed below, sequenced in a study of blood T cells in healthy people across ages. The second PCR ran roughly 7 to 12 cycles with a sample-barcoded 5' primer and J-beta primers. Using its own MiXCR run on the 5' RACE reads, TCRdb lists one record per CDR3 protein. The sample records 650,000 to 700,000 distinct CDR3 sequences, 52% being singletons. The sample was blood. These receptors originate from an elderly woman in good health.

The V and J genes are TRBV20-1 and TRBJ2-2; 7 bases line up with TRBD2. Losses at the gene ends were 2 bases for V and 3 bases for J; bases not matched to a gene: 6. The germline gives CDR1 DFQATT, CDR2 SNEGSKA (reference sequence). The CDR3 sequence is 15 residues long. CDR3 sequence reads: CSARRSGVDTGELFF. The CDR3 nucleotides are TGCAGTGCTAGACGGAGCGGGGTAGACACCGGGGAGCTGTTTTTT.

This clonotype was picked up one time. J is TRBJ2-7 and V is TRBV10-3, with 8 bases fitting TRBD1. The V and J ends lost 3 bases and 2 bases, in that order; junction bases with no gene match: 3. Germline assignment: CDR1 ENHRY and CDR2 SYGVKD. This CDR3 is 14 amino acids long. CDR3 nucleotides: TGTGCCATCAGTGAAACAGGGGGAGCCTACGAGCAGTACTTC. It specifies CAISETGGAYEQYF.

This rearrangement joins TRBV27 to TRBJ1-1; D is unclear. The CDR3 sequence is 14 residues long. In germline, CDR1 is MNHEY, CDR2 SMNVEV (reference sequence). V lost 2 bases and J lost 0, with 7 bases in between. CDR3 sequence (DNA): TGTGCCAGCAGTTTAGGACTAATGAACACTGAAGCTTTCTTT. Its translation: CASSLGLMNTEAFF.

In this sample, this clonotype turned up a few times. The CDR3 region has the DNA TGTGCCAGCAGTGACGGGTCAGGGGGCACAGATACGCAGTATTTT. It translates to CASSDGSGGTDTQYF. The rearrangement joins TRBV6-4 to TRBJ2-3; the D gene is possibly TRBD1 (6 bases). Per the germline V gene, CDR1 is MRHNA and CDR2 is SNTAGT. V was pared by 2 bases and J by 1 base, with 10 bases between. CDR3 length equals 15 residues.

The genes are TRBV20-1 and TRBJ2-4; 7 bases map to TRBD1. The J call may be incorrect, as the DNA end agrees better with TRBJ2-5. CDR1 DFQATT and CDR2 SNEGSKA come from the germline V gene (reference sequence). The CDR3 length is 13 residues. In nucleotides, the CDR3 is TGCAGTGCTATGGACAGGATACAAGAGACCCAGTACTTC. Its protein product is CSAMDRIQETQYF.

This clonotype was picked up many times. This chain uses TRBV29-1 with TRBJ2-7; no reliable D call. Germline V gives CDR1 SQVTM, CDR2 ANQGSEA. The V end lost 7 bases, the J end lost 2 bases, and 12 bases lay between the germline ends. The CDR3 has 12 amino acids. CDR3 residues: CSATFSPYEQYF. CDR3 nucleotide sequence: TGCAGCGCCACATTTTCTCCCTACGAGCAGTACTTC.

The rearrangement uses TRBV4-1 and TRBJ2-7; D may be TRBD1 (5 bases). The tail of the sequence fits TRBJ2-5 better, so the J call may be wrong. Per germline, CDR1 MGHRA and CDR2 YSYEKL. The CDR3 runs 13 residues. The CDR3 spells CASSHPDTPTQYF. CDR3 bases: TGCGCCAGCAGCCACCCGGACACGCCGACCCAGTACTTC.

The CDR3 region is CASSDSDRGYQETQYF. In DNA form, the CDR3 reads TGTGCCAGCAGTGACAGCGACAGGGGGTACCAAGAGACCCAGTACTTC. This chain joins TRBV25-1 and TRBJ2-5; 9 bases are a match to TRBD1. Germline V gives CDR1 MGHDK, CDR2 SYGVNS. Trimming cost V 3 bases and J 0 bases; bases outside gene matches: 5. The CDR3 covers 16 residues.

Comment on this clonotype: One end of the junction varies from germline; a read error may be responsible. This chain's CDR3 is CASSQDRMGNYGHTF. The CDR3 DNA is TGTGCCAGCAGCCAAGATCGGATGGGGAACTATGGCCACACCTTC. The chain joins TRBV3-1 to TRBJ1-2; D not certain. Germline lookup yields CDR1 LGHDT and CDR2 YNNKEL (reference sequence). The CDR3 extends over 15 amino acids.

V usage is TRBV4-1 and J usage is TRBJ1-2; TRBD1 aligns across 8 bases. Germline CDR1 and CDR2: MGHRA and YSYEKL. This CDR3 region has 15 residues. V trimming: 0 bases; J trimming: 5 bases; junction bases outside the gene matches: 5. The chain's CDR3 is CASSQDSQGAYGYTF. CDR3 sequence (DNA): TGCGCCAGCAGCCAAGATTCCCAGGGGGCTTATGGCTACACCTTC.

This clonotype came up once. The chain has TRBV12-3 or TRBV12-4 and TRBJ2-3; TRBD2 matches at 9 bases. This CDR3 is built from 16 residues. The trim removed 5 bases at V and 2 bases at J, leaving 8 bases unmatched. This CDR3 reads CASSPLSGGPTDTQYF. CDR3 DNA: TGTGCCAGCAGTCCCCTCAGCGGGGGGCCCACAGATACGCAGTATTTT.

The chain links TRBV5-1 to TRBJ1-4; D ambiguous. The germline V gene encodes CDR1 SGHRS and CDR2 YFSETQ. V lost 2 bases to trimming and J lost 7 bases, with 12 bases between them. The CDR3 is made up of 14 amino acids. The CDR3 spells CASSLHQRPEKLFF. As DNA, the CDR3 is TGCGCCAGCAGCTTACACCAACGTCCTGAAAAACTGTTTTTT.

The chain links TRBV13 to TRBJ2-1, with 7 bases matching TRBD2. The germline V gene has CDR1 PRHDT and CDR2 FYEKMQ (reference sequence). CDR3 length: 15 residues. The trim removed 5 bases at V and 7 bases at J, leaving 11 bases unmatched. The CDR3 protein is CASSASGRAGNEQFF. CDR3 DNA: TGTGCCAGCAGCGCTAGTGGGAGGGCCGGGAATGAGCAGTTCTTC.

This clonotype was observed once. The chain links TRBV18 to TRBJ1-5, with D uncertain. Germline V gives CDR1 KGHSH, CDR2 LQKENI. Trimming shortened V by 4 bases and J by 0 bases, and 10 bases separated the two germline ends. This CDR3 has 15 residues. The CDR3 loop reads CASSHRGYSNQPQHF. The CDR3 DNA is TGTGCCAGCTCACACCGGGGTTATAGCAATCAGCCCCAGCATTTT.